The 9 T cell receptor beta chains below come from one sample, sequenced in a study of shared clonotypes between healthy human individuals. TCRdb keeps only in-frame clones here, not all; method: immunoSEQ multiplex PCR. The sample holds about 1,800,000 clones, about 95% seen once. In the naive CD8 group, cells lacked CD45RO and were positively selected for CCR7, so terminally differentiated effector memory CD45RA+ cells were left out. What was sequenced was naive CD8+ T cells sorted from blood. These receptors all come from a man aged 18 to 30 in good health.

The chain recombines TRBV19 with TRBJ2-7; TRBD1 matches at 9 bases. Germline V gene sequence: CDR1 LNHDA, CDR2 SQIVND (reference sequence). The CDR3 is 14 residues long. V shed 9 bases, J shed 3 bases, and the junction held 9 bases outside the gene matches. CDR3 DNA sequence: TGTGCCAGCCGGACAGGGGAAGCCGACTACGAGCAGTACTTC. It is translated as CASRTGEADYEQYF. The full variable domain, rest sourced from reference TRBV19 and TRBJ2-7, is DGGITQSPKYLFRKEGQNVTLSCEQNLNHDAMYWYRQDPGQGLRLIYYSQIVNDFQKGDIAEGYSVSREKKESFPLTVTSAQKNPTAFYLCASRTGEADYEQYFGPGTRLTVT.

The V call is TRBV2, the J call TRBJ2-7; possibly TRBD2 for D (6 bases). The CDR3 length is 12 residues. V was shortened by 6 bases and J by 6 bases, with 12 bases between the two germline ends. Germline loops: CDR1 SNHLY, CDR2 FYNNEI. The chain's CDR3 is CASSTTSLEQYF. In nucleotides, the CDR3 is TGTGCCAGCAGCACAACTAGCCTCGAGCAGTACTTC.

Regarding this clone: The germline gene is not matched at one end of the junction; a read error may be the cause. The rearrangement joins TRBV7-7 to TRBJ2-1, with D possibly matching TRBD1 (6 bases). CDR1 SSHAT and CDR2 FNYEAQ come from the germline V gene (reference sequence). The CDR3 is made up of 13 amino acids. DNA for the CDR3: TGTGCTAGCAGTATAGGGGGACGGGGTGAGCAGTTCTTC. Protein sequence: CASSIGGRGEQFF.

The chain recombines TRBV19 with TRBJ2-1; 9 bases match TRBD2. V shed 1 base, J shed 7 bases, and the junction held 2 bases outside the gene matches. Germline V gene lookup returns CDR1 LNHDA and CDR2 SQIVND (reference sequence). This CDR3 has 14 residues. The CDR3: CASSIGGGANEQFF. Here the CDR3 DNA reads TGTGCCAGTAGTATAGGCGGGGGGGCAAATGAGCAGTTCTTC.

J is TRBJ2-5 and V is TRBV6-5, with D unresolved. Trimming removed 6 bases from V and 4 bases from J, with 9 bases in between. Germline lookup yields CDR1 MNHEY and CDR2 SVGAGI. The CDR3 has 12 residues. CDR3: CASSSPPETQYF. The CDR3 nucleotides read TGTGCCAGCAGCTCTCCCCCAGAGACCCAGTACTTC.

The table lists this clone with a count of one. Other DNA sequences within the sample encode an identical CDR3. The chain joins TRBV13 to TRBJ2-7; D ambiguous. CDR3 length equals 12 residues. Germline V gene lookup returns CDR1 PRHDT and CDR2 FYEKMQ (reference sequence). Trimming took off 0 bases at V and 3 bases at J, with 3 bases between the two ends. DNA of the CDR3: TGTGCCAGCAGCTTAGGGAACTACGAGCAGTACTTC. It translates to CASSLGNYEQYF. The complete variable domain, with remaining parts taken from reference TRBV13 and TRBJ2-7, reads AAGVIQSPRHLIKEKRETATLKCYPIPRHDTVYWYQQGPGQDPQFLISFYEKMQSDKGSIPDRFSAQQFSDYHSELNMSSLELGDSALYFCASSLGNYEQYFGPGTRLTVT.

This rearrangement joins TRBV27 to TRBJ2-3; D is uncertain. CDR3 size: 16 residues. The germline V and J ends were trimmed by 6 bases and 0 bases, with 16 bases remaining between them. CDR1 and CDR2 (germline): MNHEY, SMNVEV (reference sequence). CDR3 amino acids: CASSPMRLSSTDTQYF. The CDR3 DNA is TGTGCCAGCAGCCCTATGCGCTTATCTAGCACAGATACGCAGTATTTT.

The genes are TRBV7-6 and TRBJ2-7; 8 nucleotides line up with TRBD1. This CDR3 has 15 residues. Unmatched junction bases numbered 4, after V lost 1 base and J lost 2 bases. Looked up from germline, CDR1 is SGHVS and CDR2 is FNYEAQ. CDR3 amino acids: CASSLVQGAAYEQYF. CDR3 nucleotides: TGTGCCAGCAGCTTAGTTCAGGGGGCCGCCTACGAGCAGTACTTC.

The genes are TRBV27 and TRBJ2-7, with 7 bases fitting TRBD2. CDR1 is MNHEY, CDR2 SMNVEV, per germline (reference sequence). Trimming took 4 bases from V and 3 from J; bases not matched to a gene: 9. The CDR3 has 15 amino acids. The CDR3 DNA reads TGTGCCAGCAGTTCGGCTGGACTAGATTACTACGAGCAGTACTTC. Protein product: CASSSAGLDYYEQYF.